This entry features one TCR beta chain sequence. These data come from a study of shared clonotypes between healthy human individuals. Naive CD8 populations comprised CD45RO-negative cells positively selected for CCR7, excluding terminally differentiated effector memory CD45RA+ cells. Germline loops: CDR1 MNHEY, CDR2 SMNVEV (reference sequence). J lost 6 bases, V lost 10 bases, and 11 bases had no gene match. The CDR3 sequence is 14 residues long. Profiling relied on immunoSEQ multiplex PCR, and the TCRdb table lists in-frame clones only, not all of them. The data contain under 2,000,000 clones, over 85% of them seen just once; the ten biggest clones take up less than 1.5%.

The specimen was naive CD8+ T cells sorted from blood. J is TRBJ2-3 and V is TRBV27, with 9 bases that match TRBD2. The receptor comes from a man aged 18 to 30 in good health. This CDR3 is CATLLRGGFDTQYF. As DNA, the CDR3 is TGTGCCACCCTCTTGCGGGGGGGCTTTGATACGCAGTATTTT.